This passage covers 15 T cell receptor beta chains from one sample sequenced in a study of T cell responses to AZD1222 COVID-19 vaccine. TCRdb's table, derived via immunoSEQ multiplex PCR, lists solely in-frame clones and lacks some. The table records about 85,000 clones, approximately 87% of them present only once. The input for sequencing was peripheral blood, taken on day 0 of AZD1222 vaccination. These receptors all stem from an adult in good health.

CDR3 loop: CASSSRGLGEKLFF. CDR3 nucleotide sequence: TGTGCCAGCAGCTCCAGGGGGCTAGGTGAAAAACTGTTTTTT. J is TRBJ1-4 and V is TRBV7-2; 8 bases fit TRBD1. With 4 bases clipped from V and 7 bases from J, the junction kept 5 bases outside the gene matches. Germline CDR1 reads SGHTA; CDR2 reads FQGNSA. The CDR3 is made up of 14 amino acids. Variable domain in full (rest from reference TRBV7-2 and TRBJ1-4): GAGVSQSPSNKVTEKGKDVELRCDPISGHTALYWYRQSLGQGLEFLIYFQGNSAPDKSGLPSDRFSAERTGGSVSTLTIQRTQQEDSAVYLCASSSRGLGEKLFFGSGTQLSVL.

This chain links TRBV28 with TRBJ1-1; weak D call: TRBD1 (5 bases). CDR1 and CDR2 (germline): MDHEN, SYDVKM. Trimming cost V 7 bases and J 3 bases, with 12 bases left between them. The CDR3 covers 13 residues. This CDR3 is CASTPSRDTEAFF. As DNA, the CDR3 is TGTGCCAGCACCCCGTCCAGGGACACTGAAGCTTTCTTT.

The chain uses TRBV28 and TRBJ1-2; TRBD1 agrees at 7 bases. Germline loops: CDR1 MDHEN, CDR2 SYDVKM. The CDR3 sequence is 15 residues long. V was pared by 2 bases and J by 4 bases, with 7 bases of the junction left unmatched. The CDR3 reads CASSLKGQRTYGYTF. CDR3 DNA: TGTGCCAGCAGTTTAAAGGGACAGAGAACCTATGGCTACACCTTC.

This chain links TRBV28 with TRBJ1-3; a possible D gene is TRBD1 (6 bases). Germline V gives CDR1 MDHEN, CDR2 SYDVKM. The CDR3 length is 14 residues. V gave up 6 bases and J gave up 2 bases, with 11 bases separating them. CDR3 loop: CASSQGIPGNTIYF. CDR3 DNA sequence: TGTGCCAGCAGCCAGGGGATCCCTGGAAACACCATATATTTT.

The V call is TRBV27, the J call TRBJ2-7; unclear D gene. The CDR3 sequence is 15 residues long. Between the trimmed V and J ends, which lost 3 bases and 3 bases, there was a span of 15 bases. Germline lookup yields CDR1 MNHEY and CDR2 SMNVEV (reference sequence). The CDR3 loop is CASSFEAARNYEQYF. The CDR3 DNA is TGTGCCAGCAGTTTTGAGGCCGCTAGAAACTACGAGCAGTACTTC.

This rearrangement joins TRBV2 to TRBJ1-2; D is undetermined. The CDR3 loop spans 13 amino acids. The germline V gene has CDR1 SNHLY and CDR2 FYNNEI. Trimming left V 1 base short and J 4 bases short, with 7 bases between. Here the CDR3 DNA reads TGTGCCAGCAGTGAAGGGGGAATCTATGGCTACACCTTC. Its protein is CASSEGGIYGYTF.

This chain uses TRBV6-1 with TRBJ2-7; 7 bases match TRBD2. J was trimmed by 0 bases and V by 1 base; bases with no gene match: 3. CDR1 and CDR2 from the germline V gene are MNHNS and SASEGT. The CDR3 has 15 amino acids. DNA of the CDR3: TGTGCCAGCAGTGAAGACGGGGGGTCCTCCTACGAGCAGTACTTC. Amino acid sequence: CASSEDGGSSYEQYF.

The rearrangement links TRBV30 to TRBJ2-1, with TRBD2 matching over 10 bases. CDR1 and CDR2 (germline): GTSNPN, SVGIG (reference sequence). J lost 2 bases, V lost 4 bases, and 17 bases had no gene match. The CDR3 length is 19 residues. CDR3 region: CAWTLTAPRSGGAYNEQFF. The CDR3 bases are TGTGCCTGGACACTTACCGCCCCGCGGAGCGGGGGGGCCTACAATGAGCAGTTCTTC.

DNA for the CDR3: TGTGCCAGCAGTTTGGAGGTCCGGACCGAAGCTTTCTTT. Its translation is CASSLEVRTEAFF. This chain joins TRBV28 and TRBJ1-1; D ambiguous. Germline V gene sequence: CDR1 MDHEN, CDR2 SYDVKM. Between the trimmed V and J ends, which lost 3 bases and 8 bases, there was a span of 13 bases. The CDR3 is 13 residues long.

The chain carries TRBV10-3 and TRBJ2-1; tentative D call: TRBD2 (7 bases). V lost 10 bases to trimming and J lost 8 bases, with 18 bases between them. The CDR3 has 13 amino acids. CDR1 ENHRY and CDR2 SYGVKD come from the germline V gene. CDR3 coding DNA: TGTGCCACGCTTAGTCGGGGGGCGGATGAGCAGTTCTTC. As protein: CATLSRGADEQFF.

This chain links TRBV6-2 or TRBV6-3 with TRBJ2-1, with 9 positions matching TRBD2. Trimming removed 7 bases from V and 8 bases from J; junction bases left unmatched: 9. The CDR3 covers 14 residues. Germline V gene sequence: CDR1 MNHEY, CDR2 SVGEGT. CDR3 in DNA: TGTGCCAGCACCCCGGGTAGCGGGAGTCATGAGCAGTTCTTC. This sequence encodes CASTPGSGSHEQFF.

The rearrangement uses TRBV18 and TRBJ2-3; D is uncertain. V lost 6 bases to trimming and J lost 0 bases, with 10 bases between them. Germline CDR1 KGHSH, CDR2 LQKENI. This CDR3 is built from 14 residues. CDR3 sequence: CASSATSSTDTQYF. The CDR3 DNA reads as TGTGCCAGCTCCGCGACATCTAGCACAGATACGCAGTATTTT.

The chain links TRBV6-5 to TRBJ1-2, with 8 bases matching TRBD1. The germline CDR1 and CDR2 sequences are MNHEY and SVGAGI. The V segment lost 6 bases and the J segment 4 bases; nucleotides outside the gene matches: 7. This CDR3 spans 14 amino acids. CDR3 coding DNA: TGTGCCAGCAGGGCGACCGGGACAGGCTATGGCTACACCTTC. Translation gives CASRATGTGYGYTF.

This sequence joins TRBV2 and TRBJ1-2; 8 bases match TRBD1. J was trimmed by 3 bases and V by 6 bases; bases with no gene match: 9. CDR1 is SNHLY, CDR2 FYNNEI, per germline. This CDR3 is 15 amino acids long. CDR3 loop: CASSERGQVDYGYTF. The CDR3 nucleotides are TGTGCCAGCAGCGAAAGGGGACAGGTAGACTATGGCTACACCTTC. The full variable domain, rest sourced from reference TRBV2 and TRBJ1-2, is EPEVTQTPSHQVTQMGQEVILRCVPISNHLYFYWYRQILGQKVEFLVSFYNNEISEKSEIFDDQFSVERPDGSNFTLKIRSTKLEDSAMYFCASSERGQVDYGYTFGSGTRLTVV.

The sample holds one count of this clone. V and J are TRBV19 and TRBJ1-1, with unresolved D. V was cut by 0 bases and J by 1 base, with 6 bases left in between. The germline CDR1 and CDR2 sequences are LNHDA and SQIVND (reference sequence). The CDR3 is 14 residues long. The CDR3 DNA follows: TGTGCCAGTAGTATAGATGGGCAGAACACTGAAGCTTTCTTT. Its protein product is CASSIDGQNTEAFF.